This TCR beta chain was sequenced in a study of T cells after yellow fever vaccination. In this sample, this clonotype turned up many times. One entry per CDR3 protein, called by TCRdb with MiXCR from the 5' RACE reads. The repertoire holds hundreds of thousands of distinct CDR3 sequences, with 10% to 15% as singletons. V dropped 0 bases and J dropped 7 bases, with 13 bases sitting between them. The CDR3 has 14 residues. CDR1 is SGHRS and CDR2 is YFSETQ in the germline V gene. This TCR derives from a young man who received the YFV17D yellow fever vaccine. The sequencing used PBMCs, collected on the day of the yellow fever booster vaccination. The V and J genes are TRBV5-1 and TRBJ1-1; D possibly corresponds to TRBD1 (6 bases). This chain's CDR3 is CASSLGQVNLEAFF. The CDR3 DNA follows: TGCGCCAGCAGCTTGGGACAGGTTAACCTTGAAGCTTTCTTT.